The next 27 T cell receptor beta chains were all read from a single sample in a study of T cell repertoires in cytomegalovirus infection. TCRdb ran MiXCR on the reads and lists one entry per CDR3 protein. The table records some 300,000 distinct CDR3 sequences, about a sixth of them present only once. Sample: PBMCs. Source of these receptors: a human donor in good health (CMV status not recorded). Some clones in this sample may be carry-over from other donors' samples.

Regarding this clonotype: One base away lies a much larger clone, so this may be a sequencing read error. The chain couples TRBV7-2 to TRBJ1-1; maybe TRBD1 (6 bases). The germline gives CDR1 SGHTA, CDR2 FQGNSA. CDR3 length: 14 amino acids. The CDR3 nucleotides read TGTGCCAGCAGCTTAGTATACGGGGACACTGAAGCTCTCTTT. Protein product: CASSLVYGDTEALF.

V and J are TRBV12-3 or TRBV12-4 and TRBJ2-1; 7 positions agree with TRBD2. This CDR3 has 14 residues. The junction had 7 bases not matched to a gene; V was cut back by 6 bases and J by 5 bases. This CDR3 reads CASSWGGRNNEQFF. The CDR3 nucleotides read TGTGCCAGCAGCTGGGGGGGGAGGAACAATGAGCAGTTCTTC.

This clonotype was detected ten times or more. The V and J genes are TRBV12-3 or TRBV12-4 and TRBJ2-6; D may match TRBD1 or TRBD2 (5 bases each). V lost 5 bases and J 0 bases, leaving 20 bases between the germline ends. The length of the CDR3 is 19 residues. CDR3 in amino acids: CASSLGPLGNPSGANVLTF. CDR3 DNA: TGTGCCAGCAGTCTGGGACCCTTGGGTAACCCCTCTGGGGCCAACGTCCTGACTTTC.

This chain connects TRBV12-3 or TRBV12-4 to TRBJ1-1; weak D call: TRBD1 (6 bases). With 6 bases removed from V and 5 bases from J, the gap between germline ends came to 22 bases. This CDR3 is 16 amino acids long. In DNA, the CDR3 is TGTGCCAGCAGCAAAGGGCGGGACAAGCAAAAAACTGAAGCTTTCTTT. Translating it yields CASSKGRDKQKTEAFF.

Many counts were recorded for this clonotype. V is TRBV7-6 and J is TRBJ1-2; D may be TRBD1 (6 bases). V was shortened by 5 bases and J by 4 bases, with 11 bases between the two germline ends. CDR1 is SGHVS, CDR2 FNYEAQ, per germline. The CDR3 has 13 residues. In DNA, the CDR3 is TGTGCCAGCAGCCATACAGGGACCTATGGCTACACCTTC. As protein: CASSHTGTYGYTF. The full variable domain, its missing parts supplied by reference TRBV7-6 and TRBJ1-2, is GAGVSQSPRYKVTKRGQDVALRCDPISGHVSLYWYRQALGQGPEFLTYFNYEAQQDKSGLPNDRFSAERPEGSISTLTIQRTEQRDSAMYRCASSHTGTYGYTFGSGTRLTVV.

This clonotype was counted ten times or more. The CDR3 spells CAIGIGQGGLNLYF. The CDR3 coding sequence is TGTGCCATCGGGATAGGACAGGGGGGGCTAAACTTATACTTC. The chain carries TRBV10-3 and TRBJ2-7; 10 bases are shared with TRBD1. The CDR3 totals 14 residues. Germline CDR1 is ENHRY and CDR2 is SYGVKD. V shed 8 bases and J 13 bases; nucleotides not matched to a gene: 17.

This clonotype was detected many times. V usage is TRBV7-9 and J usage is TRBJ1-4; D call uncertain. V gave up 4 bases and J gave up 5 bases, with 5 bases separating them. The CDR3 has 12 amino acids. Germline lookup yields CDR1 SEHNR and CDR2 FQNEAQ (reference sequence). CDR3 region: CASSSDNEKLFF. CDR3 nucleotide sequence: TGTGCCAGCAGCTCAGACAATGAAAAACTGTTTTTT.

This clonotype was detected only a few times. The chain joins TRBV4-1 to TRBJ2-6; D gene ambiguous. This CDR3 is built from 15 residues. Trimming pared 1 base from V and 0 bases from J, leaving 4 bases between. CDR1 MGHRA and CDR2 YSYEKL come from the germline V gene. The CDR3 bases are TGCGCCAGCAGCCAAGTCTTCTCTGGGGCCAACGTCCTGACTTTC. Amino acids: CASSQVFSGANVLTF.

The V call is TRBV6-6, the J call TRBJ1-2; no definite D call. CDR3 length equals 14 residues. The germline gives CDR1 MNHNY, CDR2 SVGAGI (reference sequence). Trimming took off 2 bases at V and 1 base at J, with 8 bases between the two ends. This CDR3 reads CASSYGLNNYGYTF. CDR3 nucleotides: TGTGCCAGCAGTTACGGCCTCAATAACTATGGCTACACCTTC.

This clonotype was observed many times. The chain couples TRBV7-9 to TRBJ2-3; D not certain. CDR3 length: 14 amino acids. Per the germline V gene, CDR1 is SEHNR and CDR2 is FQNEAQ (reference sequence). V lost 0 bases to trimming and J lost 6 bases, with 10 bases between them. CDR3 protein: CASSLASGLDTQYF. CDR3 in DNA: TGTGCCAGCAGCTTAGCATCTGGGTTGGATACGCAGTATTTT.

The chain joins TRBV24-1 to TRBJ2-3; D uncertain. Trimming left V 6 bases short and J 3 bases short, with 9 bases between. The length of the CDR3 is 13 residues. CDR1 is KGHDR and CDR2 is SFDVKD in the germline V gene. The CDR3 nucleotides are TGTGCCACCAGTTCGGACGGAACAGATACGCAGTATTTT. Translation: CATSSDGTDTQYF.

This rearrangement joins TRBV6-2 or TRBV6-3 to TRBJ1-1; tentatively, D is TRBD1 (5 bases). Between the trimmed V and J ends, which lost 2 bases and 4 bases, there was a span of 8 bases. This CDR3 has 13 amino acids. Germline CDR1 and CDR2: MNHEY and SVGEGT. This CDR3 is CASSYVGGTEAFF. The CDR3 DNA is TGTGCCAGCAGTTACGTCGGGGGCACTGAAGCTTTCTTT.

This CDR3 reads CASGRGNTGELFF. CDR3 nucleotide sequence: TGTGCTAGTGGTCGGGGGAACACCGGGGAGCTGTTTTTT. The chain joins TRBV12-5 to TRBJ2-2; D is perhaps TRBD2 (5 bases). Germline values: CDR1 LGHNT, CDR2 FRNRAP. The V gene lost 5 bases and the J gene lost 1 base, with 5 bases spanning the gap. This CDR3 spans 13 amino acids. The full variable domain, its missing parts supplied by reference TRBV12-5 and TRBJ2-2, is DARVTQTPRHKVTEMGQEVTMRCQPILGHNTVFWYRQTMMQGLELLAYFRNRAPLDDSGMPKDRFSAEMPDATLATLKIQPSEPRDSAVYFCASGRGNTGELFFGEGSRLTVL.

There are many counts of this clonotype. CDR3: CASSHPRNTQYF. The CDR3 bases are TGTGCCAGCAGCCATCCACGAAACACGCAGTATTTT. This chain links TRBV7-2 with TRBJ2-3; D is ambiguous. V was clipped by 5 bases and J by 9 bases, with 12 bases between them. This CDR3 is built from 12 residues. From germline, CDR1 is SGHTA and CDR2 FQGNSA.

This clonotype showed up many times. CDR3 bases: TGTGCCAGCAGTTTGGCAGGGGCACCTAATGAAAAACTGTTTTTT. Amino acid sequence: CASSLAGAPNEKLFF. J is TRBJ1-4 and V is TRBV28, with D maybe TRBD1 (6 bases). Germline V gene sequence: CDR1 MDHEN, CDR2 SYDVKM. The CDR3 has 15 amino acids. With 3 bases removed from V and 3 bases from J, the gap between germline ends came to 11 bases.

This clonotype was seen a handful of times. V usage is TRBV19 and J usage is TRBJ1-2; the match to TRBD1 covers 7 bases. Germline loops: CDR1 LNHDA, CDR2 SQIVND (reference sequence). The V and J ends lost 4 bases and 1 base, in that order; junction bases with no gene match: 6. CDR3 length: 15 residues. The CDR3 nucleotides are TGTGCCAGTAGTAGCCCCCGGGACAGTAACTATGGCTACACCTTC. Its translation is CASSSPRDSNYGYTF. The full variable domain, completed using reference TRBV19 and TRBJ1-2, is DGGITQSPKYLFRKEGQNVTLSCEQNLNHDAMYWYRQDPGQGLRLIYYSQIVNDFQKGDIAEGYSVSREKKESFPLTVTSAQKNPTAFYLCASSSPRDSNYGYTFGSGTRLTVV.

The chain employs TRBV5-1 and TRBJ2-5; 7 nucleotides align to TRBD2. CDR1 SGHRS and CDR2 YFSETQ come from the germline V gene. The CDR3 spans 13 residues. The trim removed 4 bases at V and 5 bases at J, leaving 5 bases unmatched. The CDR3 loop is CASSGGGEETQYF. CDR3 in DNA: TGCGCCAGCAGCGGGGGGGGTGAGGAGACCCAGTACTTC.

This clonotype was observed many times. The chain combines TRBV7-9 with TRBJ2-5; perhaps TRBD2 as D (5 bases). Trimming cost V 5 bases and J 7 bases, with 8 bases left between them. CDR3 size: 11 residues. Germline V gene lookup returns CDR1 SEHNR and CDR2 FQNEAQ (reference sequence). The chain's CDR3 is CASSPEGTQYF. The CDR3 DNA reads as TGTGCCAGCAGCCCAGAGGGGACCCAGTACTTC.

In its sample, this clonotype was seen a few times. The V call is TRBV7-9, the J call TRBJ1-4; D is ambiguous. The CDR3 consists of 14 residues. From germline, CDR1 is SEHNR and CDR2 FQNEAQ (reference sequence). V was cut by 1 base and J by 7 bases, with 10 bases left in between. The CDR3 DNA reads TGTGCCAGCAGCTTAGGGAGCGCGAGTGAAAAACTGTTTTTT. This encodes CASSLGSASEKLFF. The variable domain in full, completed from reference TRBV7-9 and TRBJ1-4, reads DTGVSQNPRHKITKRGQNVTFRCDPISEHNRLYWYRQTLGQGPEFLTYFQNEAQLEKSRLLSDRFSAERPKGSFSTLEIQRTEQGDSAMYLCASSLGSASEKLFFGSGTQLSVL.

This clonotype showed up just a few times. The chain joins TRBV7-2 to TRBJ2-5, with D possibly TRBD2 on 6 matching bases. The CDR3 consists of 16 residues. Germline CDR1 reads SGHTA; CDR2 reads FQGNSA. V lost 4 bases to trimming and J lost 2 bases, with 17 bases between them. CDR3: CASSSAPGAGQETQYF. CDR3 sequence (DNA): TGTGCCAGCAGCTCGGCCCCGGGAGCAGGACAAGAGACCCAGTACTTC.

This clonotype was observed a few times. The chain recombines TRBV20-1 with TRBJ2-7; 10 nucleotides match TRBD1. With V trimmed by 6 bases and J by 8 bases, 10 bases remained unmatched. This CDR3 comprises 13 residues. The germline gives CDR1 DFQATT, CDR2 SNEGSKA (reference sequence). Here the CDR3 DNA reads TGCAGTGCCGGGGGGACAGGGGCCGAAAAGCAGTACTTC. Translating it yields CSAGGTGAEKQYF.

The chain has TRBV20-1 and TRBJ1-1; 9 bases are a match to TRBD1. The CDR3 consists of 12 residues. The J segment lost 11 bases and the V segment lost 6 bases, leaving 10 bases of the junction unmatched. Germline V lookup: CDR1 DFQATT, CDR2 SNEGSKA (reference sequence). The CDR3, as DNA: TGCAGTGCCCCAGGCCCGGACAGGGGCGCTTTCTTT. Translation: CSAPGPDRGAFF.

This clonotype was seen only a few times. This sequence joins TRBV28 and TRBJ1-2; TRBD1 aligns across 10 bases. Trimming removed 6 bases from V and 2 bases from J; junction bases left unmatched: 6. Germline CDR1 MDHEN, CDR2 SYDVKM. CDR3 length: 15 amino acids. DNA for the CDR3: TGTGCCAGCAGCGAGACAGGGGGCATCAACTATGGCTACACCTTC. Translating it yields CASSETGGINYGYTF.

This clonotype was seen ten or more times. In nucleotides, the CDR3 is TGTGCCAGCAGTTTTTTGCGGGATCGTGAAGGCTACACCTTC. Its translation is CASSFLRDREGYTF. This chain joins TRBV12-3 or TRBV12-4 and TRBJ1-2; no clear D gene. The length of the CDR3 is 14 residues. V was cut by 3 bases and J by 8 bases, with 16 bases left in between.

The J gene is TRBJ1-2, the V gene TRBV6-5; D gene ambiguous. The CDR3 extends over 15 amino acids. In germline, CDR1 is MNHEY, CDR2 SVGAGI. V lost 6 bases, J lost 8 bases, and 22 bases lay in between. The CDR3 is CASRLITNPRGGYTF. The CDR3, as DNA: TGTGCCAGCAGACTTATTACTAACCCCAGAGGGGGCTACACCTTC.

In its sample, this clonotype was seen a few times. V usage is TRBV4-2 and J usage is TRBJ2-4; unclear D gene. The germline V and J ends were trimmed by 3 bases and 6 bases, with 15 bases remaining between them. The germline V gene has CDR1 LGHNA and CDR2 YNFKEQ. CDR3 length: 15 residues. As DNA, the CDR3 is TGTGCCAGCAGCCATAACGGGCCGGAAAGAAACATTCAGTACTTC. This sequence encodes CASSHNGPERNIQYF.

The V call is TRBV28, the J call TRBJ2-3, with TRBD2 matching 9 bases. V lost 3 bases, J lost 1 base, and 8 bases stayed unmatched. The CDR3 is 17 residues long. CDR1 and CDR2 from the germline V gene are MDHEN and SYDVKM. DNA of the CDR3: TGTGCCAGCAGTTTGGGGCCCCGACTAGCGGGCACAGATACGCAGTATTTT. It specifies CASSLGPRLAGTDTQYF.